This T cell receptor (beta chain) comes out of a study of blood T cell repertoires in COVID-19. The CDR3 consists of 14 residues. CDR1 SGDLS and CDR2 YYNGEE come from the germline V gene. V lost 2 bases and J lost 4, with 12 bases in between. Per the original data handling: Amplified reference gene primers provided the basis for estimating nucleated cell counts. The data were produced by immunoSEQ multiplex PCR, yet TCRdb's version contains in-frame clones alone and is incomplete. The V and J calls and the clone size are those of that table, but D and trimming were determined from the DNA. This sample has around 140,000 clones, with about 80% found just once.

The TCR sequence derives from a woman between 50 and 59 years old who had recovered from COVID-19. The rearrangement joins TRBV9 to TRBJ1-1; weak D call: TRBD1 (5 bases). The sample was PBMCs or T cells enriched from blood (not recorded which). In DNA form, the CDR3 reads TGTGCCAGCAGCGTCTTATCCGGGGGCACTGAAGCTTTCTTT. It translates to CASSVLSGGTEAFF.